This T cell receptor beta chain was retrieved from a study of T cell responses to AZD1222 COVID-19 vaccine. The table lists this clone with a count of one. What it binds is not known. Findings of the study overall: Repertoires were collected only later (after the peak T cell response had occurred).

Method: immunoSEQ multiplex PCR; TCRdb's copy keeps in-frame clones and lacks some. The data contain tens of thousands of clones, 65% to 85% of them singletons. The CDR3 runs to 15 residues. With V trimmed by 3 bases and J by 4 bases, 8 bases remained unmatched. Germline V gives CDR1 LNHNV, CDR2 YYDKDF (reference sequence). The sequence was obtained from an adult in good health. Specimen: peripheral blood, collected on day 0 of MenACWY control vaccination. The chain has TRBV15 and TRBJ2-7; 8 bases match TRBD1. CDR3 DNA sequence: TGTGCCACCAGCAGGGAGTTGGACAGGGCATACGAGCAGTACGTC. Residues: CATSRELDRAYEQYV.